This TCR beta chain was obtained from a study of blood T cell repertoires in COVID-19. Overall study: Both acute and convalescent COVID-19 samples were obtained from the United States, Italy and Spain.

This clone was seen only once. Produced via immunoSEQ multiplex PCR; TCRdb's table is partial and in-frame only. The data hold a few hundred thousand clones, with around nine tenths observed a single time. The CDR3 contains 13 residues. V was shortened by 0 bases and J by 5 bases, with 6 bases between the two germline ends. The source of this sequence is a middle-aged woman who had recovered from COVID-19. The chain carries TRBV5-3 and TRBJ2-1, with D tentatively TRBD2 (6 bases). TRBV5-3 is filed as an ORF, its function uncertain. Specimen: PBMCs or T cells enriched from blood (not recorded which). In DNA form, the CDR3 reads TGTGCCAGAAGCTTGGGGGAGGACAATGAGCAGTTCTTC. Protein product: CARSLGEDNEQFF.